This TCR beta chain came from a study of cytomegalovirus exposure and HLA in healthy donors. A multiplex PCR was run with 60 Vbeta primers and 13 Jbeta primers. Sequenced by immunoSEQ multiplex PCR; TCRdb stores in-frame clones only, minus some. This table holds some 120,000 clones. Germline loops: CDR1 MNHEY, CDR2 SMNVEV (reference sequence). This CDR3 is built from 14 residues. V was cut by 3 bases and J by 5 bases, with 14 bases left in between. Sequencing input: PBMCs. V gene TRBV27 combines with J gene TRBJ2-7; a weak D match, TRBD1 (6 bases). The source is a man aged 40-50 years in good health and CMV-seropositive. CDR3 in amino acids: CASSFWPGDHEQYF. CDR3 DNA: TGTGCCAGCAGTTTTTGGCCAGGGGACCACGAGCAGTACTTC.